Given below is one T cell receptor beta chain in context. The antigen it recognizes is unknown. Base qualities are not provided; no much larger clone lies one nucleotide away. At the junction V is shortened by 3 bases and J by 0 bases, with 4 bases in between. CDR1 LGHNT and CDR2 FRNRAP were looked up in the germline V gene. The CDR3 runs 13 residues from the cysteine to the phenylalanine. Of all the DNA, just the CDR3 is kept, 39 bases in frame from base 1. The data were taken from a study of early stage breast cancer tumors (dated by TCRdb to 2016 to 2017). In the study overall: Of the 15 to 20 invasive breast tumors, roughly 12 were found to be estrogen receptor-positive, progesterone receptor-positive and HER2-negative. Most of the 12 ER+/PR+/HER2- tumors were invasive ductal carcinomas, while the other four were invasive lobular carcinomas. The average read coverage per sample was roughly 9.5-fold. The samples as a whole yielded 2 million to 3 million detected templates, corresponding to about 1.1 million unique clonotypes. Here is what the overall study found, with its caveats: About 2.5-fold higher T cell density and higher clonality were observed in tumors than in adjacent normal breast tissue. Repertoires from blood and normal breast were more alike than repertoires from blood and tumor, and in about 85% of the 16 patients, comparing each tissue with blood separated tumor from normal. Because the cohort was small, analysis by tumor subtype was not possible. Bulk genomic DNA sequencing of unsorted cells missed chain pairing and functional markers such as CD4, CD8 and FOXP3. Enriched TCRB sequences shared across patients were found to be mostly commonly generated sequences that were unlikely to play an important role in the tumor microenvironment.

The study profiled bulk TCR beta-chain repertoires in matched peripheral blood, tumor and adjacent normal breast tissue taken from approximately 16 patients with early-stage breast cancer. Before surgery, whole blood (about 5-10 mL) was collected into EDTA tubes and processed within 2 hours. Peripheral blood mononuclear cells were isolated by Ficoll-Paque centrifugation in SepMate-50 tubes. PBMCs were cryopreserved in around 90% FBS with roughly 10% DMSO in aliquots of 2 to 4 million cells and stored in liquid nitrogen. Genomic DNA was extracted with the Qiagen AllPrep DNA/RNA Mini kit. Each sample was amplified as two independent genomic DNA replicates: approximately 0.49 ug for blood and approximately 1.4 ug for tumor or normal breast. TCRB sequencing of genomic DNA was carried out with the ImmunoSeq Intro kit according to the manufacturer's instructions. For absolute quantification, the approximately 32-cycle multiplex PCR included proprietary primers along with spike-in control sequences. An 87-bp fragment spanning the CDR3 and flanking V and J genes was sequenced with single-end 150-bp reads. Seven samples, with two replicates for each sample, were multiplexed per lane of an Illumina MiSeq using version 3.0 chemistry. The paper's processing steps were these. Raw data were processed with the vendor's proprietary pipeline, and both replicates were merged into a single result per sample. Productive rearrangements sharing the V-gene family, CDR3 amino acid sequence and J-gene segment were defined as clonotypes. Clonality was calculated as 1 minus the normalized Shannon entropy (Pielou evenness) of TCRB abundances. T cell density was estimated as total templates divided by the number of input cells, with the number of input cells inferred from the DNA input amount. Recon with default parameters was used to estimate total repertoire diversity and clonality. A clonotype was considered tumor-enriched if its abundance in tumor exceeded 0.1% and was at least 32-fold higher than its abundance in normal breast. This is the immuneACCESS table as TCRdb keeps it, with only in-frame sequences that have V and J called. A part of the clones is gone; compared with another copy, unresolved V genes explain less than half, and the rest is unexplained. V, J and clone size reflect that table, while D and trimming were determined from the DNA. For this sample the table gives just over 70,000 clones, of which 79% were detected only once. The ten biggest clones cover 3% to 4.5% of the sample.

Recombination linked TRBV12-5 to TRBJ2-3, with the identity of the D gene unclear. This TCR was sampled from a person aged 55 to 75 with breast cancer. The sample consisted of blood. CDR3 sequence: CASGFLSTDTQYF. The DNA is as follows: TGTGCTAGTGGTTTCCTTAGCACAGATACGCAGTATTTT.